This TCR beta chain was identified in a study of T-cell memory formation after mild COVID-19. General study points: Cross-reactive memory seemingly joined, as some responding clones were found in pre-infection memory.

This clonotype occurred a few times. Its cognate antigen is unknown. TCRdb itself ran the 5' RACE reads through MiXCR, one entry per CDR3 protein. Of more than 250,000 distinct CDR3 sequences in the sample, more than 15% were seen once. Germline CDR1 MNHEY, CDR2 SVGEGT. V lost 7 bases to trimming and J lost 6 bases; unmatched junction nucleotides: 12. The CDR3 has 15 amino acids. The chain uses TRBV6-2 or TRBV6-3 and TRBJ2-1; 7 nucleotides match TRBD1. The receptor was isolated from a man younger than 30 who had mild COVID-19 (a few samples of this study predate the infection). Cell type and time point are not known. Sequencing input: PBMCs or a T cell subset sorted from them (not recorded which). The CDR3 spells CASNFRSGDSNEQFF. The DNA of the CDR3 is TGTGCCAGCAACTTTCGGTCAGGGGACAGCAATGAGCAGTTCTTC.